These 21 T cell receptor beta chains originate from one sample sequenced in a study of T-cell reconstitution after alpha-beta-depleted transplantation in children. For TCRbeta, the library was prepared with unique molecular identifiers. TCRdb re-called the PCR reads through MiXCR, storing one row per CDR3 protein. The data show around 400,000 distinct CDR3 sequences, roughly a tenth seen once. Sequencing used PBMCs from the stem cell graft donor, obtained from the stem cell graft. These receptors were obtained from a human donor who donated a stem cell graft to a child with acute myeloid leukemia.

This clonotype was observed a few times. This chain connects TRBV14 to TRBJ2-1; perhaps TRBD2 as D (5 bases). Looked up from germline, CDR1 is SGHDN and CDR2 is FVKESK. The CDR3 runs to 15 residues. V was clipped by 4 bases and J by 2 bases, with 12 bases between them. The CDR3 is CASSPRAIAYNEQFF. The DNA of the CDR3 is TGTGCCAGCAGCCCGCGGGCGATCGCCTACAATGAGCAGTTCTTC.

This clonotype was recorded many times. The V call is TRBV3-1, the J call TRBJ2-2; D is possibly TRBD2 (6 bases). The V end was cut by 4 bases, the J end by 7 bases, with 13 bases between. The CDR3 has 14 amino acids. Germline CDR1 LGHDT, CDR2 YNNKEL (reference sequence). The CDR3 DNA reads TGTGCCAGCAGCCCGGGACTGTATATCGGGGAGCTGTTTTTT. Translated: CASSPGLYIGELFF.

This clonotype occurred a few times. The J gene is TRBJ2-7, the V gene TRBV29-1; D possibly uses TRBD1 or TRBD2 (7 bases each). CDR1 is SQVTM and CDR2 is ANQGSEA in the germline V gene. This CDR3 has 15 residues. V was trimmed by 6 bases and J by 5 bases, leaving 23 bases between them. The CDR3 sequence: CSVADRDGAGNEQYF. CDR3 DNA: TGCAGCGTCGCCGACAGGGACGGAGCGGGAAACGAGCAGTACTTC.

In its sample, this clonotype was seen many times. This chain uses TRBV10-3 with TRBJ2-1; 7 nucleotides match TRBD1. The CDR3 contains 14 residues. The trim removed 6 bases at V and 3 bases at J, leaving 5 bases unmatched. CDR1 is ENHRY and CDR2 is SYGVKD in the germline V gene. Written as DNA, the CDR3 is TGTGCCATCAGGGGGACAGATAGCTACAATGAGCAGTTCTTC. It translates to CAIRGTDSYNEQFF.

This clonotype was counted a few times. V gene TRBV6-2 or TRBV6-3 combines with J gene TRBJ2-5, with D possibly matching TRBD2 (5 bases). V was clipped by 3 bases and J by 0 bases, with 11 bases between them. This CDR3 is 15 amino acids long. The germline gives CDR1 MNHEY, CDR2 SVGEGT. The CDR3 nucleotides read TGTGCCAGCAGTTATCATCGGGAAAACCAAGAGACCCAGTACTTC. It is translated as CASSYHRENQETQYF.

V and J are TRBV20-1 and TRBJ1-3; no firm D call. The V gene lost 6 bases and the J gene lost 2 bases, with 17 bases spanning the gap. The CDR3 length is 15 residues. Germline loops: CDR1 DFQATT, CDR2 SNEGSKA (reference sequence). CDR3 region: CSAPDRSPAGNTIYF. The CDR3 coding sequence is TGCAGTGCCCCGGACCGATCCCCCGCTGGAAACACCATATATTTT.

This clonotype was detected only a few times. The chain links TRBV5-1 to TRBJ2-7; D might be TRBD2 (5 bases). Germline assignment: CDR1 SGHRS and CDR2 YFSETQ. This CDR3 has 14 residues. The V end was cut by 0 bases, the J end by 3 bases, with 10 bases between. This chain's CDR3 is CASSLGAEGYEQYV. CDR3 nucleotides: TGCGCCAGCAGCTTGGGGGCCGAGGGCTACGAGCAGTACGTC.

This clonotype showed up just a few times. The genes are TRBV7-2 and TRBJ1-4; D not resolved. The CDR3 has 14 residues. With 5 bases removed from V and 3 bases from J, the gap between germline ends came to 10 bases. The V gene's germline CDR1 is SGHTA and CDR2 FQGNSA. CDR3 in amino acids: CASSNGSPNEKLFF. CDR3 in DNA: TGTGCCAGCAGCAACGGATCGCCTAATGAAAAACTGTTTTTT.

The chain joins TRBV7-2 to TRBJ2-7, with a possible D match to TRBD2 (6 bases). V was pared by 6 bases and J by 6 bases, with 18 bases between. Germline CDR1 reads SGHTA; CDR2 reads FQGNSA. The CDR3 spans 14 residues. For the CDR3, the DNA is TGTGCCAGCAGACCCGGGTCTCAGGGAGGCGAGCAGTACTTC. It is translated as CASRPGSQGGEQYF.

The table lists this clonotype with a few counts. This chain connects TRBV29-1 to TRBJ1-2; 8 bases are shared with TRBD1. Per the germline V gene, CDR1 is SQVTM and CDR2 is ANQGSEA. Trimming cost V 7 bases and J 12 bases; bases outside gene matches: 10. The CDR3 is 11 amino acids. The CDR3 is CSASGQGQDTF. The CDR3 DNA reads TGCAGCGCCTCCGGACAGGGTCAAGACACCTTC.

This chain's CDR3 is CASSPGTGSKQYV. CDR3 nucleotides: TGTGCCAGCAGCCCCGGGACAGGGTCTAAGCAGTACGTC. The V and J genes are TRBV12-3 or TRBV12-4 and TRBJ2-7; TRBD1 agrees at 9 bases. The CDR3 spans 13 residues. With V trimmed by 6 bases and J by 8 bases, 8 bases remained unmatched.

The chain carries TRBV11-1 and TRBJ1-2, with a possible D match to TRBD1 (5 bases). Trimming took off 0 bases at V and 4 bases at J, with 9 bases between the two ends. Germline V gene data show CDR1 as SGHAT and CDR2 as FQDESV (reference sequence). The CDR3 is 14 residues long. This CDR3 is CASSLAEGPYGYTF. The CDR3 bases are TGTGCCAGCAGCTTAGCGGAGGGGCCCTATGGCTACACCTTC. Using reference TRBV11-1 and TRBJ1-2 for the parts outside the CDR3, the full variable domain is EAEVAQSPRYKITEKSQAVAFWCDPISGHATLYWYRQILGQGPELLVQFQDESVVDDSQLPKDRFSAERLKGVDSTLKIQPAELGDSAMYLCASSLAEGPYGYTFGSGTRLTVV.

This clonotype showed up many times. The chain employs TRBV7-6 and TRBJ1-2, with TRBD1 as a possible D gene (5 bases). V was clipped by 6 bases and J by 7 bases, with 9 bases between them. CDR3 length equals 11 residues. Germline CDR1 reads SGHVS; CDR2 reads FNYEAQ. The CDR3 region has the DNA TGTGCCAGCAGAGGGGACGCTGGCTACACCTTC. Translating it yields CASRGDAGYTF.

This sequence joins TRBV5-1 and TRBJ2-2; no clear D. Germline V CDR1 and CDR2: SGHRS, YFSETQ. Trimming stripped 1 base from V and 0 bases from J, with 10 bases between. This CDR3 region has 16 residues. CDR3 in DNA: TGCGCCAGCAGCTTGCGTACGATCCCGAACACCGGGGAGCTGTTTTTT. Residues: CASSLRTIPNTGELFF. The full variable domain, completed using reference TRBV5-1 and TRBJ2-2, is KAGVTQTPRYLIKTRGQQVTLSCSPISGHRSVSWYQQTPGQGLQFLFEYFSETQRNKGNFPGRFSGRQFSNSRSEMNVSTLELGDSALYLCASSLRTIPNTGELFFGEGSRLTVL.

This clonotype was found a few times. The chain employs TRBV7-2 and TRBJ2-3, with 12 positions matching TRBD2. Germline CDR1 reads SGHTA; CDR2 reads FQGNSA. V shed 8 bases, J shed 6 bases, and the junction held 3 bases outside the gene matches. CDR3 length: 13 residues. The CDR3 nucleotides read TGTGCCAGCGGACTAGCGGGGCTGGATACGCAGTATTTT. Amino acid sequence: CASGLAGLDTQYF.

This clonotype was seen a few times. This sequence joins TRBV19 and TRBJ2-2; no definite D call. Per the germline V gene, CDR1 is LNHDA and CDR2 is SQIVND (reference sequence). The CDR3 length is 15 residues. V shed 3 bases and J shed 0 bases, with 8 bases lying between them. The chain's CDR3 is CASSIVRANTGELFF. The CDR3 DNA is TGTGCCAGTAGTATTGTCAGAGCGAACACCGGGGAGCTGTTTTTT.

CDR3: CASSFVGNTSGRSNEQFF. The DNA of the CDR3 is TGCGCCAGCAGCTTCGTGGGGAACACTAGCGGGAGGTCCAATGAGCAGTTCTTC. The chain has TRBV5-1 and TRBJ2-1, with 12 bases lining up with TRBD2. Germline trimming cut 2 bases from V and 6 bases from J; bases unmatched to any gene: 12. Germline lookup yields CDR1 SGHRS and CDR2 YFSETQ. CDR3 size: 18 residues.

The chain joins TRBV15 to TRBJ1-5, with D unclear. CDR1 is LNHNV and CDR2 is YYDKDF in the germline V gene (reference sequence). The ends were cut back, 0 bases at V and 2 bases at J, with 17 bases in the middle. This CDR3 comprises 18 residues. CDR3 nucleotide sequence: TGTGCCACCAGCAGAGATAGGGCAGAGGAGGGTGGCAATCAGCCCCAGCATTTT. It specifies CATSRDRAEEGGNQPQHF.

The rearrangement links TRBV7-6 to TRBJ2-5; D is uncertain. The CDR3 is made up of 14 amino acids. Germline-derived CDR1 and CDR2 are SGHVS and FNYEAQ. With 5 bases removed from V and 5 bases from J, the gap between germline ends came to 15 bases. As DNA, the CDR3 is TGTGCCAGCAGCCTTGAGGCAGACTCGGAGACCCAGTACTTC. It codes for CASSLEADSETQYF.

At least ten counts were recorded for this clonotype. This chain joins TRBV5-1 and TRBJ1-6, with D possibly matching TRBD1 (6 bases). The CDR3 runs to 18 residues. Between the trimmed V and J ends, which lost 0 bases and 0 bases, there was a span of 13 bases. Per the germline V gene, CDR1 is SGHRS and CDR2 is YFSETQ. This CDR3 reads CASSLAQGGSSYNSPLHF. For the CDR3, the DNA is TGCGCCAGCAGCTTGGCCCAAGGGGGGAGCTCCTATAATTCACCCCTCCACTTT.

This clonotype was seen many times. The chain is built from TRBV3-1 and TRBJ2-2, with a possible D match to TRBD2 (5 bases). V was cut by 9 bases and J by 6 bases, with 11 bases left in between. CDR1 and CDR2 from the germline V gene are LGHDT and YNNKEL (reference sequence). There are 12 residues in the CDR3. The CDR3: CASVRVPGELFF. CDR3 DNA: TGTGCCAGTGTGAGGGTACCCGGGGAGCTGTTTTTT.